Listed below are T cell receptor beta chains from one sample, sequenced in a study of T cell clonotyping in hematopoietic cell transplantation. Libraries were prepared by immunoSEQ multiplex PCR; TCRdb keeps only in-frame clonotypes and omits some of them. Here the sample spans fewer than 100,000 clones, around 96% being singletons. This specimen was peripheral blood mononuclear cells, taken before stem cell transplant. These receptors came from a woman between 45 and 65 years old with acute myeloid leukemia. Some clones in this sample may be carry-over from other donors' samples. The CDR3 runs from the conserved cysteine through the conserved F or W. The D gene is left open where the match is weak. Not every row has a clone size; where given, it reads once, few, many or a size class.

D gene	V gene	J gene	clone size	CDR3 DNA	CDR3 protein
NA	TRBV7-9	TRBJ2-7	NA	TGTGCCAGCAGCCTACGAGACGAGCAGTACTTC	CASSLRDEQYF
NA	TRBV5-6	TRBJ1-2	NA	TGTGCCAGCAGCGGAAGGGGCTACACCTTC	CASSGRGYTF
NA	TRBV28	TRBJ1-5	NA	TGTGCCAGCAGTTCCTCCGGCAGGGTCGGCCAGCCCCAGCATTTT	CASSSSGRVGQPQHF
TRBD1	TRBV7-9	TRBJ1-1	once	TGTGCCAGCAGCAAGGGGACAGGGAGGGATGACACTGAAGCTTTCTTT	CASSKGTGRDDTEAFF
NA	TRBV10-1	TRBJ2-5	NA	TGCGCCAGCAGCGAAAGGCTCGGAACAAGCGAGACCCAGTACTTC	CASSERLGTSETQYF
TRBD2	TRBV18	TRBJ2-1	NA	TGTGCCAGCTCACCACCGAATAGCGGGGCCTACAATGAGCAGTTCTTC	CASSPPNSGAYNEQFF
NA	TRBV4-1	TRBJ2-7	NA	TGCGCCAGCAGCCAAGATCCAGGATGGGCTGGGGAGCAGTACTTC	CASSQDPGWAGEQYF
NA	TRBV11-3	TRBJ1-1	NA	TGTGCCAGCAGCTTAGGCGGGAATGGGAACACTGAAGCTTTCTTT	CASSLGGNGNTEAFF
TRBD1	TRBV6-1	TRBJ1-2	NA	TGTGCCAGCAACTTGGACAGGGGAGCGGAGGGCTACACCTTC	CASNLDRGAEGYTF
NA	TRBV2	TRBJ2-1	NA	TGTGCCAGCATGGAACCCGGGACCCACTTTACCCCGTTCTTC	CASMEPGTHFTPFF
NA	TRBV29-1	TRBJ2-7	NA	TGCAGCGTAGCCAGGTCTAACACCTACGAGCAGTACTTC	CSVARSNTYEQYF
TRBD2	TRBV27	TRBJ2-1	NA	TGTGCCAGCAGTTTATCTGCGGGGGAAAACTACAATGAGCAGTTCTTC	CASSLSAGENYNEQFF
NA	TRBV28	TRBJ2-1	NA	TGTGCCAGCAGTCCACTGGGAGCGGTGGGGTACAATGAGCAGTTCTTC	CASSPLGAVGYNEQFF
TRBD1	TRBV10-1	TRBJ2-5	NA	TGCGCCAGCAGTCCGGGACAGGGTGTCGAGACCCAGTACTTC	CASSPGQGVETQYF
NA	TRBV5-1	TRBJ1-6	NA	TGCGCCAGCAGCTCGGACAGCGCTAATTCACCCCTCCACTTT	CASSSDSANSPLHF
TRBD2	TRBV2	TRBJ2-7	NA	TGTGCCAGCACCGTCACCGGGACTAGCGTCTACGAGCAGTACTTC	CASTVTGTSVYEQYF
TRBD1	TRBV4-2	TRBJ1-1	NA	TGTGCCAGCAGCCAAGATCTTAGGACAGGGGACACTGAAGCTTTCTTT	CASSQDLRTGDTEAFF
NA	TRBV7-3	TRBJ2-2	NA	TGTGCCAGCAGCTTAATGGGGGCCTCGAACACCGGGGAGCTGTTTTTT	CASSLMGASNTGELFF
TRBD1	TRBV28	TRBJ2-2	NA	TGTGCCAGCAGCACGCTCGTCGGGACAGGGCTTACCGGGGAGCTGTTTTTT	CASSTLVGTGLTGELFF
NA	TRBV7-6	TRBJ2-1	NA	TGTGCCAGCAGCTCGTCCGGGACTCCCTATGATGAGCAGTTCTTC	CASSSSGTPYDEQFF
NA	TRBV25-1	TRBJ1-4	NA	TGTGCCAGCAGTGTTACAGGCCTCGGTGAAAAACTGTTTTTT	CASSVTGLGEKLFF
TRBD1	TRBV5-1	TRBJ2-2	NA	TGCGCCAGCAGCTTTGGGACAGTCAACACCGGGGAGCTGTTTTTT	CASSFGTVNTGELFF
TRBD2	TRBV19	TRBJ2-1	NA	TGTGCCAGTAGTATAGATCATTCCGGGAGGTTGGCGGCCAATGAGCAGTTCTTC	CASSIDHSGRLAANEQFF
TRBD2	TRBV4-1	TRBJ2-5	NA	TGCGCCAGCAGCCACCACCGGACTAGCGGGAGTGTTCGGACCCAGTACTTC	CASSHHRTSGSVRTQYF
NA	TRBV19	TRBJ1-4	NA	TGTGCCAGGAGTGACGGAGCAACTAATGAAAAACTGTTTTTT	CARSDGATNEKLFF
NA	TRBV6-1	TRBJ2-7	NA	TGTGCCAGCAGCGCAAGGAATCCTCTGGTATACGAGCAGTACTTC	CASSARNPLVYEQYF
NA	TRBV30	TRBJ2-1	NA	TGTGCCTGGGCAGGGGTGAATGAGCAGTTCTTC	CAWAGVNEQFF